This T cell receptor (beta chain) stems from a study of blood T cell repertoires in COVID-19. Study-wide context: PBMCs, B-cell-depleted T cells, or T cells provided the cDNA or gDNA that made up the material.

The table lists this clone with a count of one. In the source study's methods: Reference gene primers were amplified, and this amplification served to estimate nucleated cell counts. Using immunoSEQ multiplex PCR, the repertoire was profiled, and TCRdb retains in-frame clones only, with some absent. That table gives V, J and clone size, and the DNA gave D and trimming. The data hold roughly 380,000 clones, with about 90% observed a single time. Allocation to cohorts depended on clinical history reported by the participants. Recovered status applied to Cohort 3 donors who had two consecutive negative PCRs. It also applied to those with clearance or with symptom resolution. There are 12 residues in the CDR3. CDR1 is SGDLS and CDR2 is YYNGEE in the germline V gene. Trimming took off 0 bases at V and 9 bases at J, with 7 bases between the two ends.

Material: PBMCs or T cells enriched from blood (not recorded which). The sequence came from a man under 40 who had recovered from COVID-19. The chain carries TRBV9 and TRBJ2-1; tentative D call: TRBD2 (5 bases). The CDR3 is CASSVGGSEQFF. The CDR3 region has the DNA TGTGCCAGCAGCGTAGGAGGGAGTGAGCAGTTCTTC.